Listed below are T cell receptor beta chains from one sample, sequenced in a study of cytomegalovirus exposure and HLA in healthy donors. TCRdb's copy holds only in-frame clones and misses some; the assay was immunoSEQ multiplex PCR. The table includes about 250,000 clones, roughly 87% detected once. The sequencing input was PBMCs. The receptors derive from a man in his late teens or twenties in good health and CMV-seropositive. Both conserved end residues are part of each CDR3. D genes are given only for firm matches. Some rows mark clone size as missing; the rest say once, few, many or name a class of expanded clone.

clone size	D gene	J gene	V gene	CDR3 DNA	CDR3 protein
-	TRBD2	TRBJ2-1	TRBV2	TGTGCCAGCAAAGGAGGGAGGGTTGACAATGAGCAGTTCTTC	CASKGGRVDNEQFF
-	-	TRBJ1-2	TRBV9	TGTGCCAGCAGCTCGGACAGCAATGGCTACACCTTC	CASSSDSNGYTF
-	TRBD1	TRBJ1-2	TRBV30	TGTGCCTGGGACGAGGGGGCTGGCGGCTACACCTTC	CAWDEGAGGYTF
-	-	TRBJ2-2	TRBV9	TGTGCCAGCAGCGTAGGTTCAACCACCGGGGAGCTGTTTTTT	CASSVGSTTGELFF
-	TRBD1	TRBJ1-1	TRBV10-3	TGTGCCATCAGTGAGGGACAGGTTGGCACTGAAGCTTTCTTT	CAISEGQVGTEAFF
-	-	TRBJ2-1	TRBV15	TGTGCCACCAGCAGGGGTGTAGAAGGTGAGCAGTTCTTC	CATSRGVEGEQFF
once	TRBD1	TRBJ2-2	TRBV27	TGTGCCAGCAGTATGGGACAGGGTCCCGGGGAGCTGTTTTTT	CASSMGQGPGELFF
-	TRBD2	TRBJ2-1	TRBV5-1	TGCGCCAGCAGCACCCCGGGTAGCGGGAGTAGGACCCCTTACAATGAGCAGTTCTTC	CASSTPGSGSRTPYNEQFF
-	TRBD2	TRBJ2-1	TRBV30	TGTGCCTGGAGTGTAGGTGGTCGGGCGGGAGGAGTCTTC	CAWSVGGRAGGVF
-	TRBD1	TRBJ1-5	TRBV2	TGTGCCAGCACCGGGACAGGGGGAGGACAGCCCCAGCATTTT	CASTGTGGGQPQHF
-	-	TRBJ1-2	TRBV11-2	TGTGCCAGCAGCCAACGAAGCGGGGGGACATACTATGGCTACACCTTC	CASSQRSGGTYYGYTF
-	-	TRBJ1-1	TRBV2	TGTGCCAGCGGCTTAGGACGGAACACTGAAGCTTTCTTT	CASGLGRNTEAFF
-	-	TRBJ2-3	TRBV4-2	TGTGCCAGCAGCCAATTAGGGCCTCGGCGCACAGATACGCAGTATTTT	CASSQLGPRRTDTQYF
-	-	TRBJ1-1	TRBV6-5	TGTGCCAGCAGTTACTCGTGGAGTAACACTGAAGCTTTCTTT	CASSYSWSNTEAFF
-	-	TRBJ2-3	TRBV10-3	TGTGCCATCAGTGATCAAGGGTTCGGCACAGATACGCAGTATTTT	CAISDQGFGTDTQYF
-	TRBD1	TRBJ1-5	TRBV30	TGTGCCTGGAGAGAGGGACAGGGGGTTCGGCAGCCCCAGCATTTT	CAWREGQGVRQPQHF
-	-	TRBJ2-1	TRBV9	TGTGCCAGCAGCGTAGTCGCGTACCCCTACAATGAGCAGTTCTTC	CASSVVAYPYNEQFF
-	-	TRBJ2-7	TRBV7-2	TGTGCCAGCAGCTTCATGGGTCGGATCGAGCAGTACTTC	CASSFMGRIEQYF
-	-	TRBJ2-7	TRBV6-1	TGTGCCAGCAGTGGAGGGACGCTGGAGGGCTACGAGCAGTACTTC	CASSGGTLEGYEQYF
once	TRBD1	TRBJ2-4	TRBV27	TGTGCCAGCAGTTTATACGGGACAGGGTCGGACATTCAGTACTTC	CASSLYGTGSDIQYF
-	-	TRBJ2-5	TRBV5-1	TGCGCCAGCAGCTTTCAGGGCAGGAGAGAGACCCAGTACTTC	CASSFQGRRETQYF
few	-	TRBJ2-7	TRBV9	TGTGCCAGCAGCGTAGGATTGGGGGCCTACGAGCAGTACTTC	CASSVGLGAYEQYF
-	TRBD2	TRBJ2-1	TRBV27	TGTGCCAGCAGTTGGTATTTAGCGGGAGTAAATGAGCAGTTCTTC	CASSWYLAGVNEQFF
-	TRBD1	TRBJ2-7	TRBV27	TGTGCCAGCAGCTACTCAGGGGGAGACGGCTACGAGCAGTACTTC	CASSYSGGDGYEQYF
-	TRBD2	TRBJ2-1	TRBV30	TGTGCCCACGTGACTAGCGGCAATGAGCAGTTCTTC	CAHVTSGNEQFF
-	-	TRBJ2-1	TRBV5-4	TGTGCCAGCAGCCCTGGGGGGCGGCAACTCTACAATGAGCAGTTCTTC	CASSPGGRQLYNEQFF
few	TRBD1	TRBJ1-2	TRBV6-5	TGTGCCAGCAGTTACGGACAGGGGAACTATGGCTACACCTTC	CASSYGQGNYGYTF
-	-	TRBJ2-7	TRBV30	TGTGCCTGGAGTGTCGGCGGAACCTCTTACGAGCAGTACTTC	CAWSVGGTSYEQYF
medium-sized	TRBD1	TRBJ1-2	TRBV6-5	TGTGCCAGCAGTTTGTATACCGGGACAGGGAATGGCTACACCTTC	CASSLYTGTGNGYTF
-	TRBD2	TRBJ2-7	TRBV2	TGTGCCAGCAGTCCCCAGACTAGCAGACCCTACGAGCAGTACTTC	CASSPQTSRPYEQYF
-	-	TRBJ1-2	TRBV6-6	TGTGCCAGCACCTGGGCAGGGCCTAACTATGGCTACACCTTC	CASTWAGPNYGYTF
-	-	TRBJ1-1	TRBV11-2	TGTGCCAGCAGCTTAGATCGCACTGAAGCTTTCTTT	CASSLDRTEAFF
-	TRBD2	TRBJ2-2	TRBV5-1	TGCGCCAGCTCCTCTCCCGGACTAGCGGGAGCAAGAGGGGAGCTGTTTTTT	CASSSPGLAGARGELFF
-	-	TRBJ2-7	TRBV5-1	TGCGCCAGCAGCTTGGCCGGAGGGACAGAGAACTTC	CASSLAGGTENF
-	TRBD2	TRBJ2-3	TRBV5-1	TGCGCCAGCAGCTTGGCCCTGGCGGGAGGGGGCCCAGATACGCAGTATTTT	CASSLALAGGGPDTQYF
once	TRBD1	TRBJ2-5	TRBV27	TGTGCCAGCAGTTTATTCGGACAGGGCATACAGACCCAGTACTTC	CASSLFGQGIQTQYF
-	TRBD1	TRBJ1-5	TRBV6-5	TGTGCCAGCAGCCGACAGGGGAGTCAGCCCCAGCATTTT	CASSRQGSQPQHF
-	-	TRBJ2-7	TRBV18	TGTGCCAGCTCACCCATTCAGACCTCCTACGAGCAGTACTTC	CASSPIQTSYEQYF
-	TRBD1	TRBJ2-7	TRBV5-1	TGCGCCAGCAGCTTAGACAGGGTTCTCCACGAGCAGTACTTC	CASSLDRVLHEQYF
-	-	TRBJ2-7	TRBV2	TGTGCCAGCATGGGGGATTACTACGAGCAGTACTTC	CASMGDYYEQYF
once	TRBD1	TRBJ1-2	TRBV5-1	TGCGCCAGCAGCTCCACCGGACAGGGCTGGACCTATGGCTACACCTTC	CASSSTGQGWTYGYTF
-	-	TRBJ1-4	TRBV11-2	TGTGCCAGCAGCTTAGGACCTGGGTGGGAGGAAAAACTGTTTTTT	CASSLGPGWEEKLFF
-	-	TRBJ2-1	TRBV15	TGTGCCACCAGCAGGGGACTTGGGGTAATCGGGAGCTCCTACAATGAGCAGTTCTTC	CATSRGLGVIGSSYNEQFF
-	-	TRBJ2-7	TRBV27	TGTGCCAGCAGTTCCGGGACCCTGTCCTACGAGCAGTACTTC	CASSSGTLSYEQYF
-	-	TRBJ2-7	TRBV29-1	TGCAGCGTTGAAGTAGGCGCAGGGCCCGAGCAGTACTTC	CSVEVGAGPEQYF
-	TRBD1	TRBJ1-1	TRBV6-1	TGTGCCAGCAGCACGACACGGGGACAGTCAGAAGCTTTCTTT	CASSTTRGQSEAFF
-	-	TRBJ1-4	TRBV5-1	TGCGCCAGCAGCTTGGAGGGGGGAGCAACTAATGAAAAACTGTTTTTT	CASSLEGGATNEKLFF
-	-	TRBJ1-2	TRBV2	TGTGCCAGCGGCTCGGGGGTCTATGGCTACACCTTC	CASGSGVYGYTF
medium-sized	-	TRBJ2-7	TRBV4-1	TGCGCCAGCAGCCAGAATGCAGGGCAAGGGGAGCAGTACTTC	CASSQNAGQGEQYF
-	-	TRBJ1-1	TRBV9	TGTGCCAGCAGCGTAGATCAAGGGGTAGGCCCTGAAGCTTTCTTT	CASSVDQGVGPEAFF
few	-	TRBJ1-5	TRBV12-5	TGTGCTAGTGGCCAAGCTCAGACAGGCCCGCAGCCCCAGCATTTT	CASGQAQTGPQPQHF
-	-	TRBJ2-3	TRBV27	TGTGCCAGCAGTAGGGGGGTAGCGAGTAGCACAGATACGCAGTATTTT	CASSRGVASSTDTQYF
-	TRBD1	TRBJ2-7	TRBV18	TGTGCCAGCTCACCATTCGGACAGGGGGCGTACGAGCAGTACTTC	CASSPFGQGAYEQYF
-	-	TRBJ1-2	TRBV27	TGTGCCAGCAGTCAGACAGTAGGATATGGCTACACCTTC	CASSQTVGYGYTF
-	-	TRBJ1-1	TRBV6-1	TGTGCCAGCAGTGAAGCGGGGGGGCGGCCCACTGAAGCTTTCTTT	CASSEAGGRPTEAFF
-	TRBD1	TRBJ1-3	TRBV5-6	TGTGCCAGCAGCTCGAATAGACAGGGATCAAGAAACACCATATATTTT	CASSSNRQGSRNTIYF
-	TRBD1	TRBJ1-3	TRBV6-1	TGTGCCAGCAGTGCGGACAGGGCTGGAAACACCATATATTTT	CASSADRAGNTIYF
-	TRBD1	TRBJ2-3	TRBV27	TGTGCCAGCAGTTCCATACACAGCGACAGGGGTGCAGATACGCAGTATTTT	CASSSIHSDRGADTQYF
-	-	TRBJ2-1	TRBV5-1	TGCGCCAGCAGTTTAGCCCAGGGACGGAATGAGCAGTTCTTC	CASSLAQGRNEQFF